Listed below are T cell receptor beta chains from one sample, sequenced in a study of Graves' ophthalmopathy and Graves' hyperthyroidism. TCRdb re-called the multiplex PCR reads with MiXCR, one entry per CDR3 protein. The sample carries more than 550,000 distinct CDR3 sequences, 35% to 50% recorded once. Material: peripheral blood. Every receptor here comes from an adult man with Graves' ophthalmopathy. Each CDR3 is given with its conserved first and last residue. A D gene is named only where the DNA matches it firmly. Clone size is shown for a subset of rows, as once, few, many or a class of expanded clone.

TRBV7-2	many	TRBD1	TRBJ1-1	TGTGCCAGCAGCATACGCCCCGTACGACAGGGGAGAGGGAACACTGAAGCTTTCTTT	CASSIRPVRQGRGNTEAFF
TRBV6-6	many	TRBD1	TRBJ2-5	TGTGCCAGCAGCGAGACAGGGTCTGGAAAGACCCAGTACTTC	CASSETGSGKTQYF
TRBV6-1	NA	TRBD1	TRBJ1-5	TGTGCCAGCAGTGCTAGGGGGGACAGGGCAAACGGGCAGCCCCAGCATTTT	CASSARGDRANGQPQHF
TRBV29-1	NA	NA	TRBJ2-7	TGCAGTGAAAGTGGTCAGGGCTACGAGCAGTACTTC	CSESGQGYEQYF
TRBV30	NA	NA	TRBJ1-2	TGTGCCTGGAGGGGGACCGCGAACTATGGCTACACCTTC	CAWRGTANYGYTF
TRBV2	many	NA	TRBJ1-3	TGTGCCAGCAGTGCGCAGTCTGGAAACACCATATATTTT	CASSAQSGNTIYF
TRBV12-3/TRBV12-4	few	TRBD2	TRBJ2-7	TGTGCCAGCAGTTCCGGACTAGCGGGCCCGTACGAGCAGTACTTC	CASSSGLAGPYEQYF
TRBV4-3	few	TRBD1	TRBJ2-2	TGCGCCAGCAGCTCCACCCCCGGGACAGTCAACACCGGGGAGCTGTTTTTT	CASSSTPGTVNTGELFF
TRBV29-1	few	TRBD1	TRBJ1-2	TGCAGCGTGGGAACAGGGGGCTACGATGGCTACACCTTC	CSVGTGGYDGYTF
TRBV29-1	NA	TRBD1	TRBJ1-2	TGCAGCGTTGCACCAGGGGGCAGAGATGGCTACACCTTC	CSVAPGGRDGYTF
TRBV14	NA	NA	TRBJ2-1	TGTGCCAGCAGCCAAGATAGCGGCTCCTACAATGAGCAGTTCTTC	CASSQDSGSYNEQFF
TRBV7-3	NA	TRBD2	TRBJ2-7	TGTGCCAGCAGCCAAGTTAGTCTAGCGGGAGTCCCATCGCGCTACGAGCAGTACTTC	CASSQVSLAGVPSRYEQYF
TRBV10-3	NA	NA	TRBJ1-1	TGTGCCATCAGTGATAACAGGAACACTGAAGCTTTCTTT	CAISDNRNTEAFF
TRBV7-2	NA	NA	TRBJ2-5	TGTGCCAGCAGCTTAAGTGCTATAGCGCTGGTCGAGACCCAGTACTTC	CASSLSAIALVETQYF
TRBV7-9	many	NA	TRBJ1-1	TGTGCCAGCAGCTTTATTGGACACTTGAACACTGAAGCTTTCTTT	CASSFIGHLNTEAFF
TRBV10-3	NA	NA	TRBJ1-5	TGTGCCGCCCGGGACGGCATGGTTCAGCCCCAGCATTTT	CAARDGMVQPQHF
TRBV12-3/TRBV12-4	few	TRBD2	TRBJ2-5	TGTGCCAGCAGTCCCGGAGTAGCGGGAGAACAAGAGACCCAGTACTTC	CASSPGVAGEQETQYF
TRBV10-3	NA	NA	TRBJ2-7	TGTGCCAGCAGTGTAGCTCCGTTACTAGTCTACGAGCAGTACTTC	CASSVAPLLVYEQYF
TRBV10-3	NA	TRBD2	TRBJ2-5	TGTGCCATCAGCAGCTCGACTAGCGGGGAGACCCAGTACTTC	CAISSSTSGETQYF
TRBV2	many	TRBD1	TRBJ1-1	TGTGCCAGCACAGACAGGGCGTGGAGTACTGAAGCTTTCTTT	CASTDRAWSTEAFF
TRBV7-9	few	NA	TRBJ2-2	TGTGCCAGCAGCTCGTGGGGTGACACCGGGGAGCTGTTTTTT	CASSSWGDTGELFF
TRBV12-3/TRBV12-4	NA	TRBD2	TRBJ2-7	TGTGCCAGCAGTTTGAGTCCGGGACTAGCGGGCGAGCAGTACTTC	CASSLSPGLAGEQYF
TRBV10-3	once	NA	TRBJ2-2	TGTGCCATCAGTGACGCGGACACCGGGGAGCTGTTTTTT	CAISDADTGELFF
TRBV7-2	few	NA	TRBJ1-6	TGTGCCAGCAGCTTAAGGAGGGCCGTCCTCCCCAATTCACCCCTCCACTTT	CASSLRRAVLPNSPLHF
TRBV29-1	NA	NA	TRBJ1-2	TGCAGCGCTAATGACAGGACTACCCTCTATGGCTACACCTTC	CSANDRTTLYGYTF
TRBV2	NA	NA	TRBJ1-1	TGTGCCAGCAGTGAAGGGGTCGGGATCAGGAACACTGAAGCTTTCTTT	CASSEGVGIRNTEAFF
TRBV25-1	NA	NA	TRBJ2-7	TGTGCCAGCGAGGACGTAGGGAGCGAGCAGTACTTC	CASEDVGSEQYF
TRBV15	NA	TRBD1	TRBJ1-1	TGTGCCACCAGCAGAGAAGGACAGGGGACTGAAGCTTTCTTT	CATSREGQGTEAFF
TRBV7-2	NA	NA	TRBJ2-1	TGTGCCAGCAGCACCAGGGGTGAGCAGTTCTTC	CASSTRGEQFF
TRBV6-9	NA	NA	TRBJ2-5	TGTGCCAGCAGCGGACGGGACGGGGAAGAGACCCAGTACTTC	CASSGRDGEETQYF
TRBV25-1	NA	NA	TRBJ1-2	TGTGCCAGCAGCTCCCCCGGGACCTATGGCTACACCTTC	CASSSPGTYGYTF
TRBV29-1	NA	NA	TRBJ1-2	TGCAGCGGCGGGGGGGGAGCCTATGGCTACACCTTC	CSGGGGAYGYTF
TRBV2	many	NA	TRBJ1-6	TGTGCCAGCAGGGGGGTCGATGATTCACCCCTCCACTTT	CASRGVDDSPLHF
TRBV27	NA	TRBD1	TRBJ1-5	TGTGCCAGCAGTTCCTCCGGGACAGGGCCAAATCAGCCCCAGCATTTT	CASSSSGTGPNQPQHF
TRBV30	few	NA	TRBJ1-2	TGTGCCTGGAGTGGGGTCTTTCTCTATGGCTACACCTTC	CAWSGVFLYGYTF
TRBV10-3	many	TRBD2	TRBJ2-5	TGTGCCATCAGTGAGTCCCCGGGACTAGAAGGGGAGACCCAGTACTTC	CAISESPGLEGETQYF
TRBV5-1	NA	TRBD1	TRBJ1-1	TGCGCCAGCAGCTCCGGACGAGGGACAGGGCTTGATGAAGCTTTCTTT	CASSSGRGTGLDEAFF
TRBV2	NA	TRBD1	TRBJ1-2	TGTGCCAGCGGGACAGGAGGCTACACCTTC	CASGTGGYTF
TRBV10-3	NA	TRBD2	TRBJ2-3	TGTGCCATCAGTGAGACTAGCGGGGGCGATACGCAGTATTTT	CAISETSGGDTQYF
TRBV11-3	many	NA	TRBJ1-1	TGTGCCAGCAGCGACGGTTACACTGAAGCTTTCTTT	CASSDGYTEAFF
TRBV11-2	many	NA	TRBJ1-2	TGTGCCAGCAGCTTAGCCGGGACGGGCTATGGCTACACCTTC	CASSLAGTGYGYTF
TRBV9	NA	NA	TRBJ2-7	TGTGCCAGCAGCCGTTCGACGAAATCCTACGAGCAGTACTTC	CASSRSTKSYEQYF
TRBV10-3	NA	NA	TRBJ2-2	TGTGCCAGCAGGCGGTCTCTGGGCGGGGAGCTGTTTTTT	CASRRSLGGELFF
TRBV7-8	many	TRBD1	TRBJ1-3	TGTGCCAGCAACCCGGACAGGGGGGCTGGAAACACCATATATTTT	CASNPDRGAGNTIYF
TRBV3-1	few	NA	TRBJ1-1	TGTGCCAGCAGCCCTCCCGGGGGGGACACTGAAGCTTTCTTT	CASSPPGGDTEAFF
TRBV2	many	NA	TRBJ2-5	TGTGCCAGCACCCAAAGGAAGTGGGAGACCCAGTACTTC	CASTQRKWETQYF
TRBV7-2	many	NA	TRBJ1-5	TGTGCCAGCAGCTGGGTGGGGGGCGAAAGCAATCAGCCCCAGCATTTT	CASSWVGGESNQPQHF
TRBV12-3/TRBV12-4	many	TRBD1	TRBJ1-5	TGTGCCAGCAGTTACCGGGACAGCAGGTCCCAGCATTTT	CASSYRDSRSQHF
TRBV6-5	once	TRBD1	TRBJ1-5	TGTGCCAGTGGGACAGGGAAGGGTCAGCCCCAGCATTTT	CASGTGKGQPQHF
TRBV7-9	NA	TRBD2	TRBJ2-7	TGTGCCAGCAGCTCCGGGACTAGTATCTACGAGCAGTACTTC	CASSSGTSIYEQYF
TRBV20-1	many	NA	TRBJ1-1	TGCAGTGCTAGAGATCTGCAGGGAGGGGACACTGAAGCTTTCTTT	CSARDLQGGDTEAFF
TRBV30	NA	NA	TRBJ2-5	TGTGCCTGGAAAATGGACTCGGAGACCCAGTACTTC	CAWKMDSETQYF
TRBV15	NA	TRBD2	TRBJ2-6	TGTGCCACCAGCGCAGGACTAGCGGGGGGCTACGTCCTGACTTTC	CATSAGLAGGYVLTF